Listed here are 14 T cell receptor beta chains from one sample, sequenced in a study of blood T cell repertoires in COVID-19. The assay was immunoSEQ multiplex PCR, and TCRdb's table has in-frame clones only and misses some. This sample carries approximately 68,000 clones, more than 75% of them seen once, and the ten largest clones take around 12%. The specimen was peripheral blood. All receptors come from a woman aged 60-75 years with acute or convalescent COVID-19.

V is TRBV3-1 (or the pseudogene TRBV3-2) and J is TRBJ1-4, with 10 nucleotides matching TRBD1. The CDR3 totals 15 residues. J was trimmed by 7 bases and V by 2 bases; bases with no gene match: 4. Germline CDR1 is LGHDT and CDR2 is YNNKEL (reference sequence). The CDR3 nucleotides read TGTGCCAGCAGCCAATCCCGGACAGGGGGTGAAAAACTGTTTTTT. This encodes CASSQSRTGGEKLFF.

This clone was seen more than once but under ten times. The chain recombines TRBV6-5 with TRBJ2-7; 10 bases match TRBD2. Germline lookup yields CDR1 MNHEY and CDR2 SVGAGI. Trimming cost V 9 bases and J 5 bases; bases outside gene matches: 10. The CDR3 extends over 14 amino acids. The DNA of the CDR3 is TGTGCCAGTGCGGGAACTAGCGGGGCGAACGAGCAGTACTTC. This translates into CASAGTSGANEQYF.

V usage is TRBV6-1 and J usage is TRBJ1-1, with 8 bases identical to TRBD1. Germline CDR1 is MNHNS and CDR2 is SASEGT. Trimming removed 3 bases from V and 1 base from J; junction bases left unmatched: 4. The length of the CDR3 is 15 residues. The CDR3, as DNA: TGTGCCAGCAGTGACCCGGGACAGGAGAACACTGAAGCTTTCTTT. It translates to CASSDPGQENTEAFF.

The chain couples TRBV29-1 to TRBJ1-3, with a weak D call TRBD1 (5 bases). V lost 7 bases to trimming and J lost 4 bases, with 17 bases between them. The CDR3 length is 14 residues. Germline V lookup: CDR1 SQVTM, CDR2 ANQGSEA. The CDR3 sequence: CSARIGAVGNTIYF. Written as DNA, the CDR3 is TGCAGCGCCAGGATTGGGGCGGTGGGAAACACCATATATTTT.

The rearrangement uses TRBV2 and TRBJ1-1; D is perhaps TRBD1 (5 bases). There are 14 residues in the CDR3. V was trimmed by 6 bases and J by 0 bases, leaving 11 bases between them. Germline V gene lookup returns CDR1 SNHLY and CDR2 FYNNEI. The DNA of the CDR3 is TGTGCCAGCAGCCTTGGGACTTTGAACACTGAAGCTTTCTTT. Amino acids: CASSLGTLNTEAFF.

The chain links TRBV2 to TRBJ2-3; 13 nucleotides align to TRBD2. Germline V gene sequence: CDR1 SNHLY, CDR2 FYNNEI. CDR3 length: 16 amino acids. V lost 4 bases and J lost 1; bases outside the gene matches: 2. CDR3 region: CASSGGLAGRTDTQYF. The CDR3 DNA reads TGTGCCAGCAGTGGGGGACTAGCGGGGCGCACAGATACGCAGTATTTT.

CDR3 in amino acids: CAIRGDVTGAYGYTF. Here the CDR3 DNA reads TGTGCCATCAGGGGGGATGTGACAGGGGCCTATGGCTACACCTTC. The chain is built from TRBV10-3 and TRBJ1-2, with 8 bases aligning to TRBD1. Germline V gene lookup returns CDR1 ENHRY and CDR2 SYGVKD. The V and J ends lost 6 bases and 4 bases, in that order; junction bases with no gene match: 10. This CDR3 region has 15 residues.

This chain joins TRBV7-6 and TRBJ2-7; D is ambiguous. The CDR3 extends over 15 amino acids. Trimming shortened V by 4 bases and J by 5 bases, and 18 bases separated the two germline ends. Germline V gene data show CDR1 as SGHVS and CDR2 as FNYEAQ. CDR3 sequence (DNA): TGTGCCAGCAGCTCAAGACTGACCGCACCCCACGAGCAGTACTTC. Amino acids: CASSSRLTAPHEQYF.

This chain links TRBV19 with TRBJ2-1; the match to TRBD1 covers 10 bases. The CDR3 is made up of 15 amino acids. Germline V CDR1 and CDR2: LNHDA, SQIVND (reference sequence). V was pared by 5 bases and J by 5 bases, with 6 bases of the junction left unmatched. CDR3 DNA: TGTGCCAGTAGTGTCCTAGGGACAGGGGACAATGAGCAGTTCTTC. Encoded protein: CASSVLGTGDNEQFF.

The chain combines TRBV16 with TRBJ2-4; possibly TRBD2 for D (6 bases). V dropped 11 bases and J dropped 7 bases, with 9 bases sitting between them. Germline V lookup: CDR1 KGHSY, CDR2 FQNENV. This CDR3 contains 10 residues. For the CDR3, the DNA is TGTGCCCGGAGGGGCAACATTCAGTACTTC. Amino acids: CARRGNIQYF.

This clone has a single count. This sequence joins TRBV5-1 and TRBJ2-3; 11 nucleotides align to TRBD2. Trimming at V came to 0 bases and at J to 4 bases, leaving 7 bases not matched to a gene. CDR3 size: 17 residues. Per germline, CDR1 SGHRS and CDR2 YFSETQ. The CDR3 reads CASSLEGTSGGADTQYF. The CDR3 DNA reads as TGCGCCAGCAGCTTGGAGGGGACTAGCGGAGGGGCAGATACGCAGTATTTT.

The CDR3 DNA follows: TGTGCCAGCAGTTACAGCCGACAGACGAGGACCGGGGAGCTGTTTTTT. Translating gives CASSYSRQTRTGELFF. The V gene is TRBV6-5, the J gene TRBJ2-2; the D gene is possibly TRBD1 (5 bases). V was clipped by 2 bases and J by 5 bases, with 15 bases between them. CDR1 and CDR2 (germline): MNHEY, SVGAGI. The CDR3 spans 16 residues.

J is TRBJ1-4 and V is TRBV7-2, with TRBD1 identical over 7 bases. V gave up 3 bases and J gave up 4 bases; unmatched junction bases: 2. CDR1 and CDR2 (germline): SGHTA, FQGNSA. This CDR3 has 14 residues. The CDR3 spells CASSFGQVNEKLFF. In DNA form, the CDR3 reads TGTGCCAGCAGCTTCGGACAGGTTAATGAAAAACTGTTTTTT.

The chain has TRBV18 and TRBJ1-6; 9 nucleotides agree with TRBD1. CDR1 and CDR2 (germline): KGHSH, LQKENI. Trimming at V came to 3 bases and at J to 10 bases, leaving 4 bases not matched to a gene. CDR3 length equals 14 residues. The DNA of the CDR3 is TGTGCCAGCTCACCTGGGACAGGGTACTCACCCCTCCACTTT. Its translation: CASSPGTGYSPLHF. The whole variable domain, remainder taken from reference TRBV18 and TRBJ1-6, is NAGVMQNPRHLVRRRGQEARLRCSPMKGHSHVYWYRQLPEEGLKFMVYLQKENIIDESGMPKERFSAEFPKEGPSILRIQQVVRGDSAAYFCASSPGTGYSPLHFGNGTRLTVT.